This T cell receptor (beta chain) was captured in a study of shared clonotypes between healthy human individuals. Study as a whole: Each donor contributed plates that comprised three CD4 naive, three CD4 memory, two CD8 naive and one CD8 memory. Study observations and caveats: Having only a few donors restricted how much genetic and exposure-history diversity was captured. The sole specimen, blood, was sampled, and tissue repertoires likely differ.

This CDR3 is built from 14 residues. V lost 4 bases and J 3 bases, leaving 13 bases between the germline ends. CDR1 SGHRS and CDR2 YFSETQ come from the germline V gene. The healthy adult donors were HIV-negative and reported no recent acute infections or vaccinations. TCRdb's table, derived via immunoSEQ multiplex PCR, lists solely in-frame clones and lacks some. Of 2.3 million or so clones in the sample, more than 80% were seen once. This clone was counted only a few times. Its antigen is currently unknown. The chain has TRBV5-1 and TRBJ1-2; D not resolved. This TCR came from a young man in good health. Some clones in this sample may be carry-over from other donors' samples. Sequenced: naive CD4+ T cells from PBMCs. Subset described: CD45RA+ positively selected. In DNA form, the CDR3 reads TGCGCCAGCAGCGTGGCACAGCCTGACTATGGCTACACCTTC. This encodes CASSVAQPDYGYTF.